A single sample is the source of the 3 T cell receptor beta chains below, sequenced in a study of human T cells and chemical hapten exposure. Each CDR3 protein is one row after TCRdb ran MiXCR on the RACE reads. Seen here are a few hundred thousand distinct CDR3 sequences, around 5% observed once, and the top ten hold 2% to 2.5%. As for time point: patch test 1, 2 weeks after DPC sensitization. Treatment meaning: therapeutic diphenylcyclopropenone sensitization with weekly scalp DPC. The starting material was whole blood, obtained in connection with sensitization to the hapten diphenylcyclopropenone (DPC). These receptors came from a woman in her forties or fifties with alopecia areata. Some clones in this sample may be carry-over from other donors' samples.

This clonotype was seen repeatedly, ten times or more. The chain links TRBV12-3 or TRBV12-4 to TRBJ2-1; D is possibly TRBD2 (6 bases). The V gene lost 5 bases and the J gene lost 4 bases, with 15 bases spanning the gap. The CDR3 is made up of 15 amino acids. The chain's CDR3 is CASSVRLGEYNEQFF. CDR3 nucleotide sequence: TGTGCCAGCAGTGTTCGACTAGGGGAATACAATGAGCAGTTCTTC.

This clonotype was observed at least ten times. This chain joins TRBV24-1 and TRBJ2-3; D is unresolved. CDR1 KGHDR and CDR2 SFDVKD come from the germline V gene. This CDR3 region has 13 residues. V was clipped by 1 base and J by 3 bases, with 4 bases between them. In nucleotides, the CDR3 is TGTGCCACCAGTGATTTTTCGACAGATACGCAGTATTTT. It is translated as CATSDFSTDTQYF.

This sequence joins TRBV27 and TRBJ1-1, with D maybe TRBD1 (6 bases). The CDR3 totals 14 residues. The germline V gene encodes CDR1 MNHEY and CDR2 SMNVEV (reference sequence). Deletions cut 7 bases from V and 7 bases from J, with 19 bases between. CDR3 bases: TGTGCCAGCATTAAACGGGGGCGGGGGTTTGAAGCTTTCTTT. This codes for CASIKRGRGFEAFF.